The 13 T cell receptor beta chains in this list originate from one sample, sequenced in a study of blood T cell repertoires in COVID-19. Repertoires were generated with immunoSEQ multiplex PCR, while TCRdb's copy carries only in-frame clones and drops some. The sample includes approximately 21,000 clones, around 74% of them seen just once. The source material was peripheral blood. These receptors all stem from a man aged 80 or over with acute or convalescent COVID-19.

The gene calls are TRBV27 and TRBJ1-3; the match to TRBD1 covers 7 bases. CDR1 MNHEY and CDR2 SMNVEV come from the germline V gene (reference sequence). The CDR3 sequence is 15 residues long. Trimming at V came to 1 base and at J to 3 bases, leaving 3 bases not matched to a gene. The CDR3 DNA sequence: TGTGCCAGCAGTTTATACAGGGGAAGTGGAAACACCATATATTTT. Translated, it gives CASSLYRGSGNTIYF.

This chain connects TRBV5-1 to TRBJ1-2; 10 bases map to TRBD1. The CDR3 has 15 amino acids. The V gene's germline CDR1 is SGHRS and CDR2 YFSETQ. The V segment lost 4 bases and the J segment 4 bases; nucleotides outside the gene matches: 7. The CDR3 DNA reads TGCGCCAGCAGCCCCCCGGACAGGGGGATCTATGGCTACACCTTC. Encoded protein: CASSPPDRGIYGYTF.

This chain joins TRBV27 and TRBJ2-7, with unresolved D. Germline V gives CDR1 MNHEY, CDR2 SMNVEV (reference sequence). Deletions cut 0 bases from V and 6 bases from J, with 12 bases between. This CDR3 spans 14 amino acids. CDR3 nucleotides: TGTGCCAGCAGTTTATCTGGTAGATCTGGCGAGCAGTACGTC. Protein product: CASSLSGRSGEQYV.

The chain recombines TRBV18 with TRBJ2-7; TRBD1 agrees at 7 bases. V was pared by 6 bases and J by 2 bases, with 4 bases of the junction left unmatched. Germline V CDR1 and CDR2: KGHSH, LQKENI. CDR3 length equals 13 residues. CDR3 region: CASSPGQPYEQYV. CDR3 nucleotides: TGTGCCAGCTCGCCGGGACAGCCCTACGAGCAGTACGTC.

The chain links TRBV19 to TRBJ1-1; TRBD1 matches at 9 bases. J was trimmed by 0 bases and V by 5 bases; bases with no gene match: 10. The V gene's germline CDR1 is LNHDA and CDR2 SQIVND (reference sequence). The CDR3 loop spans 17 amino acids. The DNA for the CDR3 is TGTGCCAGTAGTGCTATCCTACAGGGGGCTATGAACACTGAAGCTTTCTTT. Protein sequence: CASSAILQGAMNTEAFF.

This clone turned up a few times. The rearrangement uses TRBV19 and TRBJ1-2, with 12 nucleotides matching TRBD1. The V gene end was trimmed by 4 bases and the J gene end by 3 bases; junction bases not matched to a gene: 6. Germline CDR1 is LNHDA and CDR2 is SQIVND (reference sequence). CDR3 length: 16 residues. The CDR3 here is CASSTGQGALHYGYTF. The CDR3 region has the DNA TGTGCCAGTAGTACGGGACAGGGGGCGCTTCACTATGGCTACACCTTC.

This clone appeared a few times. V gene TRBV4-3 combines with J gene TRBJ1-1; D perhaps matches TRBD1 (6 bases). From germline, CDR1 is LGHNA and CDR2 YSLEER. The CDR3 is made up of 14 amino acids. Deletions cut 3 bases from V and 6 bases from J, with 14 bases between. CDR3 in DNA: TGCGCCAGCAGCCAGGATGGAGCAGGGGCTGAAGCTTTCTTT. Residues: CASSQDGAGAEAFF.

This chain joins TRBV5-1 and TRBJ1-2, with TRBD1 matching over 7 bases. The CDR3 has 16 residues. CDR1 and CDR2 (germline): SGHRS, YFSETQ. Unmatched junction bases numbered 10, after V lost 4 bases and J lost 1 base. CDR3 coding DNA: TGCGCCAGCAGCACACAGGGGCCCCCAAATAACTATGGCTACACCTTC. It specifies CASSTQGPPNNYGYTF. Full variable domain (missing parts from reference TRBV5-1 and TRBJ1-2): KAGVTQTPRYLIKTRGQQVTLSCSPISGHRSVSWYQQTPGQGLQFLFEYFSETQRNKGNFPGRFSGRQFSNSRSEMNVSTLELGDSALYLCASSTQGPPNNYGYTFGSGTRLTVV.

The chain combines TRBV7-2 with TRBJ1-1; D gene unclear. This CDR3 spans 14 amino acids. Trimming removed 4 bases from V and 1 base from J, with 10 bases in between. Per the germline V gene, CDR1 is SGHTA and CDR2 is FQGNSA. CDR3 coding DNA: TGTGCCAGCAGCTACTTAGCCCAGAACACTGAAGCTTTCTTT. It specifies CASSYLAQNTEAFF.

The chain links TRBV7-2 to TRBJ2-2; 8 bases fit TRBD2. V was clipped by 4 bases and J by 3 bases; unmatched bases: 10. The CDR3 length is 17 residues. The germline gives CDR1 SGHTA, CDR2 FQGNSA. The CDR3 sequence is CASSSPGIAGYTGELFF. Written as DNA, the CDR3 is TGTGCCAGCAGCTCCCCCGGGATAGCGGGGTACACCGGGGAGCTGTTTTTT.

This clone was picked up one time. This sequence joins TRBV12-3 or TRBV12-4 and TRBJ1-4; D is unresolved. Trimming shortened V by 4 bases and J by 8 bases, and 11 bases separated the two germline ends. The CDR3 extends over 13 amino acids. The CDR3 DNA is TGTGCCAGCAGTTCGGGCCGAGGGGAAAAACTGTTTTTT. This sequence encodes CASSSGRGEKLFF.

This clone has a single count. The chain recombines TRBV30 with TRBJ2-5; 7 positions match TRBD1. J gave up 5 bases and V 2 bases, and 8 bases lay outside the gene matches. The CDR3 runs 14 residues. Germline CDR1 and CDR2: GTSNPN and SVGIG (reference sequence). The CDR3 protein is CAWSLYRGWETQYF. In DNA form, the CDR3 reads TGTGCCTGGAGTCTCTACAGGGGCTGGGAGACCCAGTACTTC.

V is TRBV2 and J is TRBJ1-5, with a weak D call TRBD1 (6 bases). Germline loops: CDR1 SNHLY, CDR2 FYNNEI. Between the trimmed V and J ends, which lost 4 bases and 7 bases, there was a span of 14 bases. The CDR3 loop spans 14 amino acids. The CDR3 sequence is CASSAGAGGQPQHF. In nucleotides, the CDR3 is TGTGCCAGCAGTGCGGGGGCGGGAGGGCAGCCCCAGCATTTT.